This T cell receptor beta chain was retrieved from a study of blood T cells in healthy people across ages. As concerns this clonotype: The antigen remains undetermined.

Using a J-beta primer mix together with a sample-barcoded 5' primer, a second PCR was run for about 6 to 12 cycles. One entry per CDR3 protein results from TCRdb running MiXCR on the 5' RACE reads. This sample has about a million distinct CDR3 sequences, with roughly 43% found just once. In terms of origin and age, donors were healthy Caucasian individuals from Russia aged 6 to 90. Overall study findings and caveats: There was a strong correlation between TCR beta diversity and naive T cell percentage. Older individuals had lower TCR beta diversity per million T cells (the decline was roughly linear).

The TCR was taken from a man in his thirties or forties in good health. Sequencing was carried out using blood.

CDR3 region: CASSYSIYQPQHF. The CDR3, as DNA: TGTGCCAGCAGTTACTCCATATATCAGCCCCAGCATTTT. This sequence joins TRBV6-5 and TRBJ1-5, with D hard to call. The V gene's germline CDR1 is MNHEY and CDR2 SVGAGI. Between the trimmed V and J ends, which lost 0 bases and 5 bases, there was a span of 5 bases. The CDR3 is made up of 13 amino acids.